The rows below give T cell receptor beta chains drawn from one sample of a study of shared clonotypes between healthy human individuals. Using immunoSEQ multiplex PCR, the repertoire was profiled, and TCRdb retains in-frame clones only, with some absent. The repertoire holds approximately 500,000 clones, 75% to 80% seen once, with 12% in the top ten. Source material: PBMCs. The origin of the receptors is a woman between 40 and 50 years old in good health. Some clones in this sample may be carry-over from other donors' samples. Each CDR3 is given with its conserved first and last residue. D genes are given only for firm matches. Size is stated for part of the rows, as once, few or many counts, or as a class when the clone is expanded.

v_gene	j_gene	abundance	len	d_gene	CDR3nt	CDR3aa
TRBV18	TRBJ2-1	NA	15	TRBD2	TGTGCCAGCTCACAGGGACTAGCGGGAGTCGGTGAGCAGTTCTTC	CASSQGLAGVGEQFF
TRBV6-4	TRBJ1-2	NA	15	NA	TGTGCCAGCAGAGCCGGGCCCCATATGAGGGACGGCTACACCTTC	CASRAGPHMRDGYTF
TRBV6-6	TRBJ2-3	NA	16	NA	TGTGCCAGCAGCAAACCCCACGGAAGGACCACAGATACGCAGTATTTT	CASSKPHGRTTDTQYF
TRBV4-3	TRBJ2-3	once	18	TRBD2	TGCGCCAGCAGCCCTAATTTGGGATTAGCGGGAGTTGCAGATACGCAGTATTTT	CASSPNLGLAGVADTQYF
TRBV7-8	TRBJ2-1	few	17	TRBD2	TGTGCCAGCAGCTTACCCGGGGGGGGGCGCGGTTACAATGAGCAGTTCTTC	CASSLPGGGRGYNEQFF
TRBV9	TRBJ2-5	NA	16	TRBD1	TGTGCCAGCAGCAAATGGGACAGGGGGGTTGGTGAGACCCAGTACTTC	CASSKWDRGVGETQYF
TRBV7-2	TRBJ1-6	NA	13	TRBD1	TGTGCCAGCAGCTTGGACAGGAATTCACCCCTCCACTTT	CASSLDRNSPLHF
TRBV7-9	TRBJ2-7	NA	15	TRBD1	TGTGCCAGCAGCCGCAAGGGACAGAGCTCCTACGAGCAGTACTTC	CASSRKGQSSYEQYF
TRBV5-3	TRBJ1-3	NA	17	NA	TGTGCCAGAAGCTGCGGCTTCGGGTGTTACATTGGAAACACCATATATTTT	CARSCGFGCYIGNTIYF
TRBV30	TRBJ1-3	once	20	NA	TGTGCCTGGAGTGTACTTTTCTCCCCCGGGAAAGCCCTCTCTGGAAACACCATATATTTT	CAWSVLFSPGKALSGNTIYF
TRBV4-3	TRBJ1-4	NA	14	NA	TGCGCCAGCAGCTTACTCGCGACTAATGAAAAACTGTTTTTT	CASSLLATNEKLFF
TRBV30	TRBJ1-4	NA	11	NA	TGTGCCATGCCACAGGCCGGAAAACTGTTCTTT	CAMPQAGKLFF
TRBV7-2	TRBJ2-1	NA	11	NA	TGTGCCAGCAGCTTAGCCGTTGAGCAGTTCTTC	CASSLAVEQFF
TRBV28	TRBJ2-5	NA	16	TRBD1	TGTGCCAGCAGCCAAAGCGTCGGGCAGGGGGCTTGGACCCAGTACTTC	CASSQSVGQGAWTQYF
TRBV7-7	TRBJ2-7	NA	16	TRBD1	TGTGCTAGCAGCGCAAGCCCGACAGGGAGTACCTACGAGCAGTACTTC	CASSASPTGSTYEQYF
TRBV4-2	TRBJ2-3	NA	17	TRBD2	TGTGCCAGCAGCCAGGAGGGACTAGCGGGAGTATTCGGTACGCAGTATTTT	CASSQEGLAGVFGTQYF
TRBV5-4	TRBJ2-7	NA	18	TRBD1	TGTGCCAGCAGCTCTCAGGGACAGGGACGCCGATGGGACTACGAGCAGTACTTC	CASSSQGQGRRWDYEQYF
TRBV5-4	TRBJ2-7	NA	13	TRBD1	TGTGCCAGCAGCTTTGCAGGGGGCAACGAGCAGTACTTC	CASSFAGGNEQYF
TRBV19	TRBJ2-3	NA	15	TRBD2	TGTGCCAGTAGTACGCCCGGGACTAGCGCAGATACGCAGTATTTT	CASSTPGTSADTQYF
TRBV5-6	TRBJ1-1	NA	15	NA	TGTGCCAGCAGCTTGGGAGGGGCAGGGACCACTGAAGCTTTCTTT	CASSLGGAGTTEAFF
TRBV11-2	TRBJ1-2	NA	15	TRBD1	TGTGCCAGCAGCTTGGATACACAGGGGAACGGTGGCTACACCTTC	CASSLDTQGNGGYTF
TRBV7-3	TRBJ2-5	NA	20	TRBD2	TGTGCCAGCAGCTTAAGGGGTCCTAGCGGGAGGGCCGGCCGGCAAGAGACCCAGTACTTC	CASSLRGPSGRAGRQETQYF
TRBV11-2	TRBJ2-1	NA	13	TRBD1	TGTGCCAGCAGCCCAGGACAGGGCGATGAGCAGTTCTTC	CASSPGQGDEQFF
TRBV5-4	TRBJ2-1	NA	17	NA	TGTGCCAGCAGCTTGCGGCCAGGTGCTATTTCCTACAATGAGCAGTTCTTC	CASSLRPGAISYNEQFF
TRBV16	TRBJ1-2	NA	17	TRBD1	TGTGCCAGCAGCCAATCTTTATCGCAGGGGGGCACCTATGGCTACACCTTC	CASSQSLSQGGTYGYTF